The present T cell receptor beta chain was sequenced within a study of response to subunit inactivated influenza vaccine. General study findings and limits: With each seasonal influenza vaccination, the authors suggested, few new T cells are recruited.

TCRdb re-called the RT-PCR reads with MiXCR, one entry per CDR3 protein. The table records about 160,000 distinct CDR3 sequences, approximately 11% of them present only once. Concerning this clonotype itself: Antigen unknown.

The starting material was non-naive T cells sorted from PBMCs, obtained 40 to 50 days after vaccination. The origin of this receptor is a man between 50 and 59 years old who received an inactivated influenza vaccine.

Here the CDR3 DNA reads TGTGCCACCGGGCGGGATCCCGGCGCGTCTAATGAAAAACTGTTTTTT. Amino acid sequence: CATGRDPGASNEKLFF. This chain links TRBV6-1 with TRBJ1-4; D is ambiguous. Trimming stripped 10 bases from V and 3 bases from J, with 21 bases between. The CDR3 covers 16 residues. Germline CDR1 MNHNS, CDR2 SASEGT.